This entry concerns a single TCR beta chain. Its antigen is not identified. The germline CDR1 and CDR2 sequences are LNHDA and SQIVND (reference sequence). The V segment lost 6 bases and the J segment 0 bases; nucleotides outside the gene matches: 7. CDR3 length: 17 amino acids. The data were taken from a study of cytomegalovirus exposure and HLA in healthy donors. Study-wide results and caveats: What a later analysis showed was that several of the most significant clusters appeared linked to common viral pathogens. The classifier reportedly diagnosed cytomegalovirus status with high specificity and sensitivity. Analyzed later, most CMV-associated TCR beta chains appeared HLA-restricted.

PCR was performed using 60 Vbeta and 13 Jbeta primers. Measured with immunoSEQ multiplex PCR; TCRdb has only the in-frame clones, and not every one. The table shows roughly 190,000 clones, with over 75% occurring only once. The clonotype was recovered from a man between 18 and 35 years old in good health and CMV-seronegative. The rearrangement joins TRBV19 to TRBJ2-3, with 12 bases aligning to TRBD1. Sequences were obtained from PBMCs. The CDR3 loop reads CASRLGQGAKSTDTQYF. The CDR3 DNA follows: TGTGCCAGTAGGTTGGGACAGGGGGCCAAAAGCACAGATACGCAGTATTTT. Looking up the rest from reference TRBV19 and TRBJ2-3 gives the full variable domain: DGGITQSPKYLFRKEGQNVTLSCEQNLNHDAMYWYRQDPGQGLRLIYYSQIVNDFQKGDIAEGYSVSREKKESFPLTVTSAQKNPTAFYLCASRLGQGAKSTDTQYFGPGTRLTVL.